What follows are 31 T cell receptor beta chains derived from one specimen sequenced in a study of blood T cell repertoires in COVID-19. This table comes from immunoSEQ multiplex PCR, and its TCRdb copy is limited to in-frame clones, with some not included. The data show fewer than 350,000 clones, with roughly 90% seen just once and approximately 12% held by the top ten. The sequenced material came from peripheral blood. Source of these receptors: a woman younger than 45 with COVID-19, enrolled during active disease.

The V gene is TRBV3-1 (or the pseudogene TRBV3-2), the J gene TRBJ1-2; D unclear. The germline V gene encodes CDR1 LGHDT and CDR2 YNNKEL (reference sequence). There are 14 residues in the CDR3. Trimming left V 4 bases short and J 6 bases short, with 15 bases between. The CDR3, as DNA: TGTGCCAGCAGCCGAAGGACTAGCGCGGATGGCTACACCTTC. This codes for CASSRRTSADGYTF.

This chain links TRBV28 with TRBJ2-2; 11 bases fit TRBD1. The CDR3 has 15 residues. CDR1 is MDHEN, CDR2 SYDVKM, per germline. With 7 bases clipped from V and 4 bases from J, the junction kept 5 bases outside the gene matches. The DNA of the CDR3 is TGTGCCAGCACGGGGACAGGGGGACTCACCGGGGAGCTGTTTTTT. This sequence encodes CASTGTGGLTGELFF. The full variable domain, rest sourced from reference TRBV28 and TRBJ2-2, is DVKVTQSSRYLVKRTGEKVFLECVQDMDHENMFWYRQDPGLGLRLIYFSYDVKMKEKGDIPEGYSVSREKKERFSLILESASTNQTSMYLCASTGTGGLTGELFFGEGSRLTVL.

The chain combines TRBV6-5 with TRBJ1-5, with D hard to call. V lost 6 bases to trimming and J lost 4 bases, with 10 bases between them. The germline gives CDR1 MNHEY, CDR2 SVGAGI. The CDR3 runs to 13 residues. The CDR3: CASSRDPNQPQHF. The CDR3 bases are TGTGCCAGCAGCCGGGATCCTAATCAGCCCCAGCATTTT.

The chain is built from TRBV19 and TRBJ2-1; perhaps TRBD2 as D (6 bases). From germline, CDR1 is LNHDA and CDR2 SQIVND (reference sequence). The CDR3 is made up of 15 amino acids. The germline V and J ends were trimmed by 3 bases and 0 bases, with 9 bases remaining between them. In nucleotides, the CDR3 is TGTGCCAGTAGTATGGCGGGGAGCTCCTACAATGAGCAGTTCTTC. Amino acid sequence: CASSMAGSSYNEQFF.

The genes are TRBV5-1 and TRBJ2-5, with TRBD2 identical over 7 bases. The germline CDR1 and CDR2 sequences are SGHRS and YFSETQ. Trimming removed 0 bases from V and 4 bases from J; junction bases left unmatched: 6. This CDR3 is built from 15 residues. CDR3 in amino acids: CASSLGYGGGETQYF. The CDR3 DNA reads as TGCGCCAGCAGCTTGGGGTATGGCGGGGGAGAGACCCAGTACTTC.

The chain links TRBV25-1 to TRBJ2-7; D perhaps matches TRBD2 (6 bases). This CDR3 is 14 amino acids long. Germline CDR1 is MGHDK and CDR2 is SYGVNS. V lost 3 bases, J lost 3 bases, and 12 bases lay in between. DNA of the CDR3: TGTGCCAGCAGTGAGTGGGACTCTGGCTACGAGCAGTACTTC. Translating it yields CASSEWDSGYEQYF.

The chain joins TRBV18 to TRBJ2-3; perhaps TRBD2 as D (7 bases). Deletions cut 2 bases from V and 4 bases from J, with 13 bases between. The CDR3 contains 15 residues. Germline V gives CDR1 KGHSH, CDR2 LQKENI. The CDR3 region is CASSPVPGGPDTQYF. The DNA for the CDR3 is TGTGCCAGCTCACCAGTCCCGGGGGGCCCAGATACGCAGTATTTT.

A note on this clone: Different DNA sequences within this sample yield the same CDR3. The CDR3 region is CASSLGGGYEQFF. DNA for the CDR3: TGCGCCAGCAGCTTGGGAGGGGGTTATGAGCAGTTCTTC. This chain uses TRBV5-1 with TRBJ2-1; D might be TRBD1 (6 bases). Germline V lookup: CDR1 SGHRS, CDR2 YFSETQ. Trimming shortened V by 0 bases and J by 8 bases, and 9 bases separated the two germline ends. This CDR3 region has 13 residues. The whole variable domain, remainder taken from reference TRBV5-1 and TRBJ2-1, is KAGVTQTPRYLIKTRGQQVTLSCSPISGHRSVSWYQQTPGQGLQFLFEYFSETQRNKGNFPGRFSGRQFSNSRSEMNVSTLELGDSALYLCASSLGGGYEQFFGPGTRLTVL.

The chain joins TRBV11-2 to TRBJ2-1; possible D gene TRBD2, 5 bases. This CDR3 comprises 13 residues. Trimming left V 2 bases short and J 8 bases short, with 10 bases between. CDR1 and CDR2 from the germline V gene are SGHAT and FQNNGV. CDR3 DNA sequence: TGTGCCAGCAGCTTAATCGGGATGGATGAGCAGTTCTTC. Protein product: CASSLIGMDEQFF.

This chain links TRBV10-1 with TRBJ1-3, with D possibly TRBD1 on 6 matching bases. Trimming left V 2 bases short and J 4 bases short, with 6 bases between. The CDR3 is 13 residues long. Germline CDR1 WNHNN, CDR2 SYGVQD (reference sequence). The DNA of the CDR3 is TGCGCCAGCAGTGAGACAGGGGGAAACACCATATATTTT. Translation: CASSETGGNTIYF.

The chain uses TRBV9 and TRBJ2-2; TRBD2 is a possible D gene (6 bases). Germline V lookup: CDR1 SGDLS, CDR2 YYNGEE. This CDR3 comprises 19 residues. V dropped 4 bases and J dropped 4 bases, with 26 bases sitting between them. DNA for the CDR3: TGTGCCAGCAGCCTAAATTACCGGGACTCCGCAAGTCCCACCGGGGAGCTGTTTTTT. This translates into CASSLNYRDSASPTGELFF.

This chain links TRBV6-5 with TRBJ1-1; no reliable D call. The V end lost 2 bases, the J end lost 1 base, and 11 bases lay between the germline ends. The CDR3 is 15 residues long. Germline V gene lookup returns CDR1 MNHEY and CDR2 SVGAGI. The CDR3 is CASSYGWRGNTEAFF. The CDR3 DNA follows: TGTGCCAGCAGTTACGGGTGGAGAGGGAACACTGAAGCTTTCTTT.

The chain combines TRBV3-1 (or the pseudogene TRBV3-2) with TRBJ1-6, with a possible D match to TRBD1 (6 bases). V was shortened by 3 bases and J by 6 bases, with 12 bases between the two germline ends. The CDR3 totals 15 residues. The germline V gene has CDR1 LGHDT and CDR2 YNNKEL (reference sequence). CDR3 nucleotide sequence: TGTGCCAGCAGCCATCAGGGGTTTGGTAATTCACCCCTCCACTTT. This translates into CASSHQGFGNSPLHF.

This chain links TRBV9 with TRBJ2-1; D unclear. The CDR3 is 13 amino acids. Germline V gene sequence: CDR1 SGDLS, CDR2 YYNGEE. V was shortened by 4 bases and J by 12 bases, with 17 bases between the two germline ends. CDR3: CASSPPFRVGQFF. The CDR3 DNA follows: TGTGCCAGCAGCCCCCCTTTTCGGGTCGGGCAGTTCTTC.

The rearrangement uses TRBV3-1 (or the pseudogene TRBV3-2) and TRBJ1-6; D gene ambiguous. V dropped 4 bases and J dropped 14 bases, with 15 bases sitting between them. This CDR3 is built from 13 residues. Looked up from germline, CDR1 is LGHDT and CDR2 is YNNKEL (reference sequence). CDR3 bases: TGTGCCAGCAGCCTTAGTGCACGTGGTTCCCTCCACTTT. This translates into CASSLSARGSLHF.

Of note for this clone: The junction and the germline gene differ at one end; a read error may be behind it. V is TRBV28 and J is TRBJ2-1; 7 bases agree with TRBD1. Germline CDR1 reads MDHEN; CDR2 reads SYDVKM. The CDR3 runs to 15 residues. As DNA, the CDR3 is TGTGCCAGCAGATTATTCCTGGGACAGTACAATGAGCAGTTCTTC. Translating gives CASRLFLGQYNEQFF.

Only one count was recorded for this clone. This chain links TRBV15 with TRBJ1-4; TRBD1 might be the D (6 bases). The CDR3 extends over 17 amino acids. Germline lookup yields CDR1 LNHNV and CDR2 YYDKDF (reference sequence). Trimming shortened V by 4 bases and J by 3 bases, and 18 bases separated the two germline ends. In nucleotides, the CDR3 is TGTGCCACCAGCACCCTCAGCCGGGGGGCGGCTAATGAAAAACTGTTTTTT. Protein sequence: CATSTLSRGAANEKLFF.

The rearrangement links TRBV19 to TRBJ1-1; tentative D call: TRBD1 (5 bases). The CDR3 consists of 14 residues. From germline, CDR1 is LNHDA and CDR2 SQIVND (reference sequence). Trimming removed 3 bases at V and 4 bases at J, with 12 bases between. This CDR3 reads CASSIPAGGTEAFF. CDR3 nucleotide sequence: TGTGCCAGTAGTATCCCGGCGGGGGGCACTGAAGCTTTCTTT.

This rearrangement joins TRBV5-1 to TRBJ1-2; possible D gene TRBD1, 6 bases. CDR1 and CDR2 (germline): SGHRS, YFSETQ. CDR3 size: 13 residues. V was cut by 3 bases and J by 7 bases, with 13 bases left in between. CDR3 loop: CASSSTGGSGYTF. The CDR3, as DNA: TGCGCCAGCAGCTCCACGGGGGGCAGTGGCTACACCTTC.

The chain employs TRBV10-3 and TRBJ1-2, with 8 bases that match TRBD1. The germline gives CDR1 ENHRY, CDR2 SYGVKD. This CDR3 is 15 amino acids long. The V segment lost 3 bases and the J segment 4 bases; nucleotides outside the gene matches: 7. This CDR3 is CAISEGQGHAYGYTF. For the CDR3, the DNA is TGTGCCATCAGTGAAGGACAGGGCCATGCCTATGGCTACACCTTC.

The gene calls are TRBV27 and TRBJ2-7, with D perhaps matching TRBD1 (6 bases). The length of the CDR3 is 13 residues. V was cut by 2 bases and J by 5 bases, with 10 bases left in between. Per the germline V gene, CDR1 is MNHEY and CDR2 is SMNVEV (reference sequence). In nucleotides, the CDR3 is TGTGCCAGCAGTTTAAACAGGGACCACGAGCAGTACTTC. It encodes CASSLNRDHEQYF.

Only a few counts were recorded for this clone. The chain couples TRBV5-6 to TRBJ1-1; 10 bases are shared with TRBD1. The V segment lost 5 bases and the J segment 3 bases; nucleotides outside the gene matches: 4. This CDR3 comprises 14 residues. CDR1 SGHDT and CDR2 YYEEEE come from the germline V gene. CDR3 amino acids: CASSIGTGDTEAFF. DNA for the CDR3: TGTGCCAGCAGTATAGGGACAGGGGACACTGAAGCTTTCTTT.

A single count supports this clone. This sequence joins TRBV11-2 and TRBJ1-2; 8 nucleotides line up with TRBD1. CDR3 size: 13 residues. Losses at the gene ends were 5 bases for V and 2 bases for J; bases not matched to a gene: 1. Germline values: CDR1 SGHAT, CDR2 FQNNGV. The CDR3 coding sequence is TGTGCCAGCAGCCAGGGGGCGAACTATGGCTACACCTTC. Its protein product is CASSQGANYGYTF. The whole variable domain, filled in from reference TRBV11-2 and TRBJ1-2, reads EAGVAQSPRYKIIEKRQSVAFWCNPISGHATLYWYQQILGQGPKLLIQFQNNGVVDDSQLPKDRFSAERLKGVDSTLKIQPAKLEDSAVYLCASSQGANYGYTFGSGTRLTVV.

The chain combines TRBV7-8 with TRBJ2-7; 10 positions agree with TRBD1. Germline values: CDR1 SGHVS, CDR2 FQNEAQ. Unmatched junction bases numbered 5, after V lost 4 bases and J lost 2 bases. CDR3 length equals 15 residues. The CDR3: CASSSWGTGAYEQYF. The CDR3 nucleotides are TGTGCCAGCAGCTCCTGGGGGACAGGGGCCTACGAGCAGTACTTC. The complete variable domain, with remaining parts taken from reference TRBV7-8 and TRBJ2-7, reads GAGVSQSPRYKVAKRGQDVALRCDPISGHVSLFWYQQALGQGPEFLTYFQNEAQLDKSGLPSDRFFAERPEGSVSTLKIQRTQQEDSAVYLCASSSWGTGAYEQYFGPGTRLTVT.

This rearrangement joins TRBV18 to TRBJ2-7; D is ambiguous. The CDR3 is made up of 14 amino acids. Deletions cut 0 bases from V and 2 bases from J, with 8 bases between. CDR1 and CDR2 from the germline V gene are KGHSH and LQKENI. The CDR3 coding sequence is TGTGCCAGCTCACCACCGTCAGAACCCTACGAGCAGTACTTC. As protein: CASSPPSEPYEQYF.

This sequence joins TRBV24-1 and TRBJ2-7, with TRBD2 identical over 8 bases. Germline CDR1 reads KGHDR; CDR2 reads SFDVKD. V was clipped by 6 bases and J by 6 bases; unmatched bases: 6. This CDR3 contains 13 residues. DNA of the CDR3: TGTGCCACCAGTAGCGGGGGTGGGTCCGAGCAGTACTTC. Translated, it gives CATSSGGGSEQYF.

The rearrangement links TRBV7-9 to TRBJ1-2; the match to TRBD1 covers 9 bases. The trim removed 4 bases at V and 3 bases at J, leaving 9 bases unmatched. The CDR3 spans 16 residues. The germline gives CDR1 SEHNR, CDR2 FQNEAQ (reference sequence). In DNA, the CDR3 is TGTGCCAGCAGCTCTGTGAACAGGGGGCGTTACTATGGCTACACCTTC. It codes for CASSSVNRGRYYGYTF.

For the CDR3, the DNA is TGTGCCAGCAGCTTAAGGGGTCTGGAGAACACTGAAGCTTTCTTT. It codes for CASSLRGLENTEAFF. The gene calls are TRBV7-6 and TRBJ1-1; maybe TRBD1 (5 bases). Germline CDR1 reads SGHVS; CDR2 reads FNYEAQ. The CDR3 is 15 amino acids. Trimming stripped 2 bases from V and 1 base from J, with 11 bases between.

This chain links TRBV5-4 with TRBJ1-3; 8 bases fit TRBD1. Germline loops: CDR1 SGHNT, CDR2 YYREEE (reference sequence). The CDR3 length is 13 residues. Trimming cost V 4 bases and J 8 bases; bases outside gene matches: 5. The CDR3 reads CASSEDRGYTIYF. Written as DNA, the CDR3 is TGTGCCAGCAGCGAAGACAGGGGATACACCATATATTTT.

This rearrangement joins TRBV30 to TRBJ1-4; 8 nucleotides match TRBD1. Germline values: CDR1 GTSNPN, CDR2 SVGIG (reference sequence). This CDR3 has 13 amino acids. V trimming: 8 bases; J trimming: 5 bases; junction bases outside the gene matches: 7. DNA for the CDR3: TGTGCCGGATCAGGGGGCAGGAATGAAAAACTGTTTTTT. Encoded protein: CAGSGGRNEKLFF.

This chain's CDR3 is CASSLRQGASPLHF. DNA for the CDR3: TGTGCCAGCTCACTTCGACAGGGGGCTTCACCCCTCCACTTT. The chain combines TRBV18 with TRBJ1-6; 10 bases line up with TRBD1. V was clipped by 4 bases and J by 9 bases; unmatched bases: 3. Germline values: CDR1 KGHSH, CDR2 LQKENI. The CDR3 spans 14 residues.